These 6 T cell receptor beta chains came from one sample sequenced in a study of cytomegalovirus exposure and HLA in healthy donors. The PCR ran on 60 Vbeta and 13 Jbeta primers. Measured with immunoSEQ multiplex PCR; TCRdb has only the in-frame clones, and not every one. The sample lists about 150,000 clones; over 75% were seen once. The specimen sequenced was PBMCs. Receptors were obtained from a man aged 25 to 45 in good health.

This chain links TRBV5-4 with TRBJ2-5; no clear D gene. With 1 base removed from V and 5 bases from J, the gap between germline ends came to 9 bases. CDR3 length equals 13 residues. From germline, CDR1 is SGHNT and CDR2 YYREEE (reference sequence). The CDR3: CASSLIVAETQYF. In nucleotides, the CDR3 is TGTGCCAGCAGCTTGATCGTTGCGGAGACCCAGTACTTC. Combining the CDR3 with reference TRBV5-4 and TRBJ2-5 gives the whole variable domain ETGVTQSPTHLIKTRGQQVTLRCSSQSGHNTVSWYQQALGQGPQFIFQYYREEENGRGNFPPRFSGLQFPNYSSELNVNALELDDSALYLCASSLIVAETQYFGPGTRLLVL.

The V call is TRBV6-6, the J call TRBJ2-7, with TRBD1 matching over 9 bases. CDR1 MNHNY and CDR2 SVGAGI come from the germline V gene (reference sequence). CDR3 length equals 14 residues. Trimming removed 6 bases from V and 6 bases from J; junction bases left unmatched: 9. CDR3 amino acids: CASRLGTGRTEQYF. CDR3 sequence (DNA): TGTGCCAGCAGGCTCGGGACAGGGAGGACCGAGCAGTACTTC.

This sequence joins TRBV9 and TRBJ2-1, with TRBD2 matching 9 bases. This CDR3 comprises 21 residues. V lost 5 bases, J lost 6 bases, and 27 bases stayed unmatched. From germline, CDR1 is SGDLS and CDR2 YYNGEE. The CDR3 DNA reads TGTGCCAGCAGTTTCGGACCAGCAGCGTACTCGCCGGGACTAGCAAGCAATGAGCAGTTCTTC. This encodes CASSFGPAAYSPGLASNEQFF. Based on the CDR3 plus reference TRBV9 and TRBJ2-1, the full variable domain is DSGVTQTPKHLITATGQRVTLRCSPRSGDLSVYWYQQSLDQGLQFLIQYYNGEERAKGNILERFSAQQFPDLHSELNLSSLELGDSALYFCASSFGPAAYSPGLASNEQFFGPGTRLTVL.

The chain has TRBV6-5 and TRBJ2-1; the D gene is possibly TRBD2 (5 bases). Trimming removed 2 bases from V and 0 bases from J, with 8 bases in between. CDR1 MNHEY and CDR2 SVGAGI come from the germline V gene. The CDR3 is 15 amino acids. The CDR3 DNA reads TGTGCCAGCAGTTACGAGCGGAGCTCCTACAATGAGCAGTTCTTC. Protein sequence: CASSYERSSYNEQFF.

This clone was observed a handful of times. For the CDR3, the DNA is TGTGCCAGCCGGGGGGGGACAAATCAGCCCCAGCATTTT. This translates into CASRGGTNQPQHF. This chain links TRBV7-2 with TRBJ1-5; weak D call: TRBD1 (6 bases). Germline assignment: CDR1 SGHTA and CDR2 FQGNSA. The CDR3 runs to 13 residues. Trimming cost V 8 bases and J 4 bases, with 12 bases left between them.

The chain couples TRBV6-1 to TRBJ2-5; D might be TRBD2 (5 bases). The V end lost 8 bases, the J end lost 5 bases, and 9 bases lay between the germline ends. Per the germline V gene, CDR1 is MNHNS and CDR2 is SASEGT. The CDR3 has 11 residues. This chain's CDR3 is CASGGMETQYF. CDR3 coding DNA: TGTGCCAGCGGAGGAATGGAGACCCAGTACTTC.